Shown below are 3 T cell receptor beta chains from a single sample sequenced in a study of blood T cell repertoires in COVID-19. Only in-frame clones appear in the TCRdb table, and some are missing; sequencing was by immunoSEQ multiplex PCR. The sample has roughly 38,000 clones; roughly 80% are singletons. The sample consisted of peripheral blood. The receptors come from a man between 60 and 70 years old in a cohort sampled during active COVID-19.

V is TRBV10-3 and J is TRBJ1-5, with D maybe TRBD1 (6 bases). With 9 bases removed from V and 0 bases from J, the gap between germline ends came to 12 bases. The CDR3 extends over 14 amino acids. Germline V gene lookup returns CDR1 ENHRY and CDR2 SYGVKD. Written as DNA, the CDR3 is TGTGCCATTCGACAGGAGAATAGCAATCAGCCCCAGCATTTT. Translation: CAIRQENSNQPQHF.

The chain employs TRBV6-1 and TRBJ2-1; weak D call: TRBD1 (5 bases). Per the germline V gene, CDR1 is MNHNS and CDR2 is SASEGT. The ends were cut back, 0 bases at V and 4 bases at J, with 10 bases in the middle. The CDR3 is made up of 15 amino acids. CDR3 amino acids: CASSEAVAGYNEQFF. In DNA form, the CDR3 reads TGTGCCAGCAGTGAAGCTGTAGCAGGGTACAATGAGCAGTTCTTC.

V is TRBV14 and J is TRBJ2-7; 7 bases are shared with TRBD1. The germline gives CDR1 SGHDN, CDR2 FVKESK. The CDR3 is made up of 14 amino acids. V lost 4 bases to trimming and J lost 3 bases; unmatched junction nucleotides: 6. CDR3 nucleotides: TGTGCCAGCAGCCGCAACAGGGGCGGCTACGAGCAGTACTTC. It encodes CASSRNRGGYEQYF.